This T cell receptor beta chain originates from a study of regulatory T cells in long-lasting Graves disease. Study-wide results and caveats: Relative to new patients (roughly 970), persistent patients exhibited greater sharing of public clonotypes (around 2,500). Favored usage of TRBV28, TRBJ1-2 and TRBJ2-5 was recorded in persistent disease.

Comments on this clonotype: Its antigen is not known.

Noted time point: newly diagnosed GD, antithyroid drugs for less than 3 months. PBMC-derived RNA was used for the TCR library. CDR1 is MGHRA and CDR2 is YSYEKL in the germline V gene. The CDR3 has 17 residues. The V gene end was trimmed by 8 bases and the J gene end by 6 bases; junction bases not matched to a gene: 16. To make TCR beta libraries, researchers used iRepertoire HTBI primers and Arm-PCR of CDR3 regions. In the source study's methods: Sample data revealed about 60 TRBV and some 14 TRBJ segments. TCRdb ran MiXCR on the multiplex PCR reads and lists one entry per CDR3 protein. For this entry, the V and J calls and clone size follow TCRdb and not the study's own pipeline. Of a few hundred thousand distinct CDR3 sequences detected, 20% appear once; the ten largest clones hold roughly 13%.

V and J are TRBV4-1 and TRBJ2-2; 9 bases are a match to TRBD1. The sample consisted of peripheral blood mononuclear cells (PBMCs), taken at new diagnosis, from a patient treated with antithyroid drugs. The receptor comes from a female donor with Graves disease. CDR3 DNA: TGCGCCAGCGAAATGGGGTACCGGACAGGGGATTCCGGGGAGCTGTTTTTT. It codes for CASEMGYRTGDSGELFF.